The source of this TCR beta chain is a study of control samples from healthy donors and cancer patients. The protocol was immunoSEQ multiplex PCR, while the TCRdb copy is restricted to in-frame clones and leaves out a portion. Here the sample spans roughly 83,000 clones, approximately 82% being singletons. The receptor was isolated from a woman aged 55-70 years in good health. The sequencing input was blood.

The CDR3: CASRIDRGANYGYTF. The CDR3 DNA sequence: TGTGCCAGCAGGATTGACAGAGGAGCTAACTATGGCTACACCTTC. The V call is TRBV2, the J call TRBJ1-2, with D tentatively TRBD1 (5 bases). CDR3 length equals 15 residues. Germline CDR1 reads SNHLY; CDR2 reads FYNNEI. The V end was cut by 6 bases, the J end by 0 bases, with 14 bases between.